A selection of T cell receptor beta chains follows, all from one sample in a study of identical twins. TCRdb re-called the 5' RACE reads through MiXCR, storing one row per CDR3 protein. Among just under 650,000 distinct CDR3 sequences listed, under 8.5% were seen once. These data are also associated with another study on yellow fever vaccine responses in identical twins.

The specimen sequenced was PBMCs. The source of these receptors is a woman under 30 in good health. Each CDR3 is given with its conserved first and last residue. The listing skips clone size in some rows; elsewhere it reads once, few, many or a size class.

clone_size,j_call,v_call,cdr3_aa
many,TRBJ1-5,TRBV4-2,CASSQDSASNQPQHF
few,TRBJ2-2,TRBV6-2/TRBV6-3,CASSRASPGELFF
few,TRBJ2-2,TRBV7-8,CASSLEGQDTTGELFF
few,TRBJ1-1,TRBV9,CASSNRGHAEAFF
.,TRBJ2-2,TRBV4-1,CASSQAGLAPNTGELFF
many,TRBJ1-5,TRBV20-1,CSATTGGDPQPQHF
.,TRBJ2-2,TRBV5-1,CASSWASENTGELFF
many,TRBJ2-2,TRBV29-1,CSAASNTGELFF
.,TRBJ2-3,TRBV2,CASRDQGESLLGTDTQYF
.,TRBJ2-1,TRBV6-1,CAIRTVYGFMNNEQFF
few,TRBJ2-7,TRBV6-5,CASTGQGREQYF
.,TRBJ2-1,TRBV4-2,CASSHLGLAGDSYNEQFF
.,TRBJ1-2,TRBV11-2,CASSRAIGPANYGYTF
few,TRBJ2-7,TRBV28,CASSLPPGGYEQYF
.,TRBJ1-2,TRBV25-1,CASSDPSGYGYTF
few,TRBJ2-7,TRBV12-3/TRBV12-4,CASGRDRTLYEQYF
many,TRBJ2-5,TRBV10-2,CASSARAQETQYF
.,TRBJ2-7,TRBV10-3,CAITKGPGSQEQYF
few,TRBJ1-2,TRBV7-9,CASSLRGILYGYTF
.,TRBJ1-6,TRBV4-2,CASSQEETSWNSPLHF
.,TRBJ1-4,TRBV25-1,CASSRKQGANEKLFF
few,TRBJ1-3,TRBV29-1,CSAREGGNTIYF